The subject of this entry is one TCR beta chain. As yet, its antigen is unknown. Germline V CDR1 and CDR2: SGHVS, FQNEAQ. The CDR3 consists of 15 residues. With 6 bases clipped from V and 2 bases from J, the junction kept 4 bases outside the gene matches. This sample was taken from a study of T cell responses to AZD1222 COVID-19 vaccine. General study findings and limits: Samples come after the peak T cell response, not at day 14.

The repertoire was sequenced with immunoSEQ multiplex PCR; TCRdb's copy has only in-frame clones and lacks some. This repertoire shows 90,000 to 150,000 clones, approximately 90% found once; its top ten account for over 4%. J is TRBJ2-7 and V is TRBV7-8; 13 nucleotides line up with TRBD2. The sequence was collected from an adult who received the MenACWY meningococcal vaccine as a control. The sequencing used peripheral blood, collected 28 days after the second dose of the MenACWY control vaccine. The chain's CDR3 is CASRGGTSGTYEQYF. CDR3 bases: TGTGCCAGCAGGGGGGGGACTAGCGGGACCTACGAGCAGTACTTC.